One and the same sample provided the 20 T cell receptor beta chains below, sequenced in a study of OX40 agonist ivuxolimab in advanced cancers. Repertoires were generated with immunoSEQ multiplex PCR, while TCRdb's copy carries only in-frame clones and drops some. Of nearly 90,000 clones detected, about 87% appear once; the ten largest clones hold 1.5% to 2%. The sequences come from CD4+ or CD8+ T cells sorted from blood, collected in a trial of the OX40 agonist ivuxolimab. All receptors come from an adult with an advanced solid tumor such as melanoma, head and neck, liver or kidney cancer.

The chain couples TRBV27 to TRBJ2-7; 8 bases fit TRBD1. There are 15 residues in the CDR3. With V trimmed by 5 bases and J by 3 bases, 9 bases remained unmatched. Germline CDR1 and CDR2: MNHEY and SMNVEV (reference sequence). The CDR3 spells CASSGTGGKNYEQYF. The CDR3 DNA reads as TGTGCCAGCAGTGGCACAGGGGGTAAGAACTACGAGCAGTACTTC.

CDR3 coding DNA: TGTGCCAGCAGCTGGGGACAGGGCCCCTACGAGCAGTACTTC. Protein product: CASSWGQGPYEQYF. V and J are TRBV7-3 and TRBJ2-7; 9 bases agree with TRBD1. CDR1 SGHTA and CDR2 FQGTGA come from the germline V gene. The CDR3 contains 14 residues. J gave up 2 bases and V 4 bases, and 3 bases lay outside the gene matches.

The V and J genes are TRBV5-1 and TRBJ2-1; D may match TRBD1 or TRBD2 (6 bases each). The CDR3 consists of 16 residues. V was pared by 0 bases and J by 1 base, with 11 bases between. The germline gives CDR1 SGHRS, CDR2 YFSETQ. The CDR3 loop is CASSLAGGASYNEQFF. The CDR3 DNA reads as TGCGCCAGCAGCTTGGCCGGGGGCGCGTCCTACAATGAGCAGTTCTTC. Combining the CDR3 with reference TRBV5-1 and TRBJ2-1 gives the whole variable domain KAGVTQTPRYLIKTRGQQVTLSCSPISGHRSVSWYQQTPGQGLQFLFEYFSETQRNKGNFPGRFSGRQFSNSRSEMNVSTLELGDSALYLCASSLAGGASYNEQFFGPGTRLTVL.

This clone was counted once. In DNA, the CDR3 is TGTGCCAGCAGCTCGACAGGGGGCTATCAGCCCCAGCATTTT. This translates into CASSSTGGYQPQHF. The chain links TRBV5-6 to TRBJ1-5; TRBD1 agrees at 10 bases. The CDR3 sequence is 14 residues long. Germline trimming cut 3 bases from V and 5 bases from J; bases unmatched to any gene: 2. Germline V gene data show CDR1 as SGHDT and CDR2 as YYEEEE.

The J gene is TRBJ2-1, the V gene TRBV5-6; D ambiguous. The V gene lost 0 bases and the J gene lost 0 bases, with 10 bases spanning the gap. The CDR3 is made up of 16 amino acids. Germline V CDR1 and CDR2: SGHDT, YYEEEE. The CDR3: CASSLEGKSSYNEQFF. CDR3 in DNA: TGTGCCAGCAGCTTGGAGGGTAAGAGCTCCTACAATGAGCAGTTCTTC. Based on the CDR3 plus reference TRBV5-6 and TRBJ2-1, the full variable domain is DAGVTQSPTHLIKTRGQQVTLRCSPKSGHDTVSWYQQALGQGPQFIFQYYEEEERQRGNFPDRFSGHQFPNYSSELNVNALLLGDSALYLCASSLEGKSSYNEQFFGPGTRLTVL.

V and J are TRBV18 and TRBJ1-4; no definite D call. Germline loops: CDR1 KGHSH, CDR2 LQKENI. This CDR3 contains 14 residues. V was clipped by 3 bases and J by 7 bases, with 12 bases between them. The CDR3 sequence is CASSPREVGEKLFF. The CDR3 DNA follows: TGTGCCAGCTCACCGAGGGAGGTCGGTGAAAAACTGTTTTTT.

The genes are TRBV30 and TRBJ1-2; D gene ambiguous. V was cut by 2 bases and J by 3 bases, with 7 bases left in between. In germline, CDR1 is GTSNPN, CDR2 SVGIG (reference sequence). The CDR3 is 12 amino acids. Here the CDR3 reads CAWSYQDYGYTF. Here the CDR3 DNA reads TGTGCCTGGAGTTACCAGGACTATGGCTACACCTTC.

Remarks on this clone: The DNA is left out, because the CDR3 cannot be placed on it with certainty; the CDR3 is given as TCRdb lists it. The chain links TRBV19 to TRBJ1-5. The CDR3 is 14 residues long, ends included. Germline loops: CDR1 LNHDA, CDR2 SQIVND (reference sequence). CDR3: CASTSGGDDQPQHF.

The chain recombines TRBV5-1 with TRBJ2-5, with D tentatively TRBD1 or TRBD2 (5 bases each). The CDR3 length is 15 residues. Germline lookup yields CDR1 SGHRS and CDR2 YFSETQ. Trimming stripped 4 bases from V and 5 bases from J, with 18 bases between. CDR3 coding DNA: TGCGCCAGCAGCAATACCGGGGCAGGCGGGGAGACCCAGTACTTC. Its translation: CASSNTGAGGETQYF.

The rearrangement joins TRBV7-9 to TRBJ1-6; D may be TRBD1 (5 bases). CDR1 is SEHNR and CDR2 is FQNEAQ in the germline V gene (reference sequence). This CDR3 has 16 amino acids. The germline V and J ends were trimmed by 4 bases and 4 bases, with 14 bases remaining between them. The CDR3 protein is CASSSSVGTYNSPLHF. The CDR3 DNA reads as TGTGCCAGCAGCTCCAGCGTGGGGACTTATAATTCACCCCTCCACTTT.

This clone was detected only once. This rearrangement joins TRBV6-5 to TRBJ2-6; D call uncertain. CDR3 size: 15 residues. V gave up 0 bases and J gave up 1 base, with 4 bases separating them. The germline V gene encodes CDR1 MNHEY and CDR2 SVGAGI. In DNA, the CDR3 is TGTGCCAGCAGTTACTCCATATCTGGGGCCAACGTCCTGACTTTC. Translated, it gives CASSYSISGANVLTF.

In nucleotides, the CDR3 is TGTGCCAGCAGCTTGGGCGTTCAAGAGATGGCCCAGTACTTC. Its translation: CASSLGVQEMAQYF. The rearrangement joins TRBV11-2 to TRBJ2-5; D is unresolved. Germline V gene data show CDR1 as SGHAT and CDR2 as FQNNGV. Trimming removed 3 bases from V and 9 bases from J, with 17 bases in between. The CDR3 is made up of 14 amino acids. Full variable domain (rest looked up from reference TRBV11-2 and TRBJ2-5): EAGVAQSPRYKIIEKRQSVAFWCNPISGHATLYWYQQILGQGPKLLIQFQNNGVVDDSQLPKDRFSAERLKGVDSTLKIQPAKLEDSAVYLCASSLGVQEMAQYFGPGTRLLVL.

The CDR3 protein is CASKPAGTSFTGELFF. As DNA, the CDR3 is TGCGCCAGCAAACCGGCCGGGACTAGCTTCACCGGGGAGCTGTTTTTT. The V and J genes are TRBV5-1 and TRBJ2-2, with 9 bases identical to TRBD2. The CDR3 spans 16 residues. Trimming took 6 bases from V and 4 from J; bases not matched to a gene: 10. CDR1 and CDR2 from the germline V gene are SGHRS and YFSETQ. Full variable domain (remainder filled in from reference TRBV5-1 and TRBJ2-2): KAGVTQTPRYLIKTRGQQVTLSCSPISGHRSVSWYQQTPGQGLQFLFEYFSETQRNKGNFPGRFSGRQFSNSRSEMNVSTLELGDSALYLCASKPAGTSFTGELFFGEGSRLTVL.

The V call is TRBV7-8, the J call TRBJ2-7; D gene uncertain. V lost 2 bases to trimming and J lost 0 bases, with 11 bases between them. Germline assignment: CDR1 SGHVS and CDR2 FQNEAQ. The CDR3 runs 15 residues. CDR3 amino acids: CASSLFNPGSYEQYF. For the CDR3, the DNA is TGTGCCAGCAGCTTATTTAATCCTGGCTCCTACGAGCAGTACTTC.

The J gene is TRBJ2-5, the V gene TRBV7-9; 9 bases are shared with TRBD1. Germline assignment: CDR1 SEHNR and CDR2 FQNEAQ (reference sequence). V lost 3 bases, J lost 5 bases, and 7 bases stayed unmatched. This CDR3 region has 15 residues. CDR3 DNA sequence: TGTGCCAGCAGCTTTGGGGACAGGGATGTCGAGACCCAGTACTTC. Protein product: CASSFGDRDVETQYF. Looking up the rest from reference TRBV7-9 and TRBJ2-5 gives the full variable domain: DTGVSQNPRHKITKRGQNVTFRCDPISEHNRLYWYRQTLGQGPEFLTYFQNEAQLEKSRLLSDRFSAERPKGSFSTLEIQRTEQGDSAMYLCASSFGDRDVETQYFGPGTRLLVL.

The chain combines TRBV11-3 with TRBJ2-7; the D gene is possibly TRBD1 (5 bases). The CDR3 contains 13 residues. Trimming stripped 2 bases from V and 5 bases from J, with 10 bases between. CDR1 and CDR2 (germline): SGHNT, YENEEA. As DNA, the CDR3 is TGTGCCAGCAGCTTATCAGGGAACCACGAGCAGTACTTC. This sequence encodes CASSLSGNHEQYF. The entire variable domain, with the rest obtained from reference TRBV11-3 and TRBJ2-7, is as follows: EAGVVQSPRYKIIEKKQPVAFWCNPISGHNTLYWYLQNLGQGPELLIRYENEEAVDDSQLPKDRFSAERLKGVDSTLKIQPAELGDSAVYLCASSLSGNHEQYFGPGTRLTVT.

V gene TRBV7-3 combines with J gene TRBJ2-3; D is undetermined. CDR1 and CDR2 from the germline V gene are SGHTA and FQGTGA. Trimming removed 5 bases at V and 6 bases at J, with 15 bases between. The CDR3 spans 14 residues. This chain's CDR3 is CASSPSHSSDTQYF. CDR3 nucleotides: TGTGCCAGCAGCCCAAGCCACTCGTCGGATACGCAGTATTTT.

This sequence joins TRBV23-1 and TRBJ2-1; 8 bases are shared with TRBD1. TRBV23-1 is assigned to the ORF class and has an uncertain function. This CDR3 has 14 residues. J was trimmed by 7 bases and V by 11 bases; bases with no gene match: 13. The CDR3 loop is CAGTGQGKENEQFF. In nucleotides, the CDR3 is TGCGCCGGAACCGGACAGGGCAAAGAGAATGAGCAGTTCTTC.

The chain couples TRBV4-3 to TRBJ2-3; no clear D. V gave up 4 bases and J gave up 4 bases, with 9 bases separating them. The CDR3 is 13 amino acids. CDR1 and CDR2 (germline): LGHNA, YSLEER. CDR3 in DNA: TGCGCCAGCAGCCGTAAGGGTGCAGATACGCAGTATTTT. This codes for CASSRKGADTQYF.

Concerning this clone itself: The same CDR3 arises from other DNA sequences in this sample as well. The genes are TRBV9 and TRBJ1-4; TRBD1 aligns across 7 bases. CDR3 length equals 14 residues. CDR1 and CDR2 (germline): SGDLS, YYNGEE. With 0 bases clipped from V and 7 bases from J, the junction kept 3 bases outside the gene matches. Here the CDR3 DNA reads TGTGCCAGCAGCGTAGTGGGACAGTCTGAAAAACTGTTTTTT. Its protein product is CASSVVGQSEKLFF. Based on the CDR3 plus reference TRBV9 and TRBJ1-4, the full variable domain is DSGVTQTPKHLITATGQRVTLRCSPRSGDLSVYWYQQSLDQGLQFLIQYYNGEERAKGNILERFSAQQFPDLHSELNLSSLELGDSALYFCASSVVGQSEKLFFGSGTQLSVL.